The TCR beta chain under discussion was sequenced for a study of monozygotic twins with inflammatory bowel disease. Study observations and caveats: Healthy co-twins showed greater TCRbeta diversity (inverse Simpson) than IBD patients. It was not supported that a single strong signal or clonotype was associated with IBD.

Of note for this clonotype: Its specificity is unknown.

UMIs that had a 6-nucleotide sample barcode were put in using template switching. TCRalpha along with TCRbeta cDNA was subjected to two nested PCRs lasting about 15 and 9 cycles. TCRdb reprocessed the 5' RACE reads, with one entry per CDR3 protein and no DNA. This repertoire includes over 90,000 distinct CDR3 sequences. The germline gives CDR1 SEHNR, CDR2 FQNEAQ (reference sequence). The CDR3 spans 14 residues. The sample consisted of blood. The TCR comes from a human donor with ulcerative colitis or Crohn's disease, or a healthy co-twin of an affected twin (not recorded which). V is TRBV7-9 and J is TRBJ2-3. Here the CDR3 reads CASSLVRSDGTQYF. The full variable domain, with the rest looked up from reference TRBV7-9 and TRBJ2-3, is DTGVSQNPRHKITKRGQNVTFRCDPISEHNRLYWYRQTLGQGPEFLTYFQNEAQLEKSRLLSDRFSAERPKGSFSTLEIQRTEQGDSAMYLCASSLVRSDGTQYFGPGTRLTVL.